This T cell receptor beta chain was recovered during a study of T cell responses to AZD1222 COVID-19 vaccine. Germline CDR1 and CDR2: GTSNPN and SVGIG (reference sequence). V was clipped by 2 bases and J by 2 bases, with 14 bases between them. The CDR3 spans 15 residues. Clones were sequenced by immunoSEQ multiplex PCR, and TCRdb holds only the in-frame ones, with some missing. The data hold about 110,000 clones, with roughly 87% observed a single time. The chain carries TRBV30 and TRBJ2-3; D might be TRBD1 (5 bases). The sample consisted of peripheral blood, taken on day 0 of AZD1222 vaccination. This clonotype was obtained from an adult in good health. The CDR3 region is CAWSIGAGATDTQYF. CDR3 DNA sequence: TGTGCCTGGAGTATTGGAGCTGGGGCCACAGATACGCAGTATTTT.